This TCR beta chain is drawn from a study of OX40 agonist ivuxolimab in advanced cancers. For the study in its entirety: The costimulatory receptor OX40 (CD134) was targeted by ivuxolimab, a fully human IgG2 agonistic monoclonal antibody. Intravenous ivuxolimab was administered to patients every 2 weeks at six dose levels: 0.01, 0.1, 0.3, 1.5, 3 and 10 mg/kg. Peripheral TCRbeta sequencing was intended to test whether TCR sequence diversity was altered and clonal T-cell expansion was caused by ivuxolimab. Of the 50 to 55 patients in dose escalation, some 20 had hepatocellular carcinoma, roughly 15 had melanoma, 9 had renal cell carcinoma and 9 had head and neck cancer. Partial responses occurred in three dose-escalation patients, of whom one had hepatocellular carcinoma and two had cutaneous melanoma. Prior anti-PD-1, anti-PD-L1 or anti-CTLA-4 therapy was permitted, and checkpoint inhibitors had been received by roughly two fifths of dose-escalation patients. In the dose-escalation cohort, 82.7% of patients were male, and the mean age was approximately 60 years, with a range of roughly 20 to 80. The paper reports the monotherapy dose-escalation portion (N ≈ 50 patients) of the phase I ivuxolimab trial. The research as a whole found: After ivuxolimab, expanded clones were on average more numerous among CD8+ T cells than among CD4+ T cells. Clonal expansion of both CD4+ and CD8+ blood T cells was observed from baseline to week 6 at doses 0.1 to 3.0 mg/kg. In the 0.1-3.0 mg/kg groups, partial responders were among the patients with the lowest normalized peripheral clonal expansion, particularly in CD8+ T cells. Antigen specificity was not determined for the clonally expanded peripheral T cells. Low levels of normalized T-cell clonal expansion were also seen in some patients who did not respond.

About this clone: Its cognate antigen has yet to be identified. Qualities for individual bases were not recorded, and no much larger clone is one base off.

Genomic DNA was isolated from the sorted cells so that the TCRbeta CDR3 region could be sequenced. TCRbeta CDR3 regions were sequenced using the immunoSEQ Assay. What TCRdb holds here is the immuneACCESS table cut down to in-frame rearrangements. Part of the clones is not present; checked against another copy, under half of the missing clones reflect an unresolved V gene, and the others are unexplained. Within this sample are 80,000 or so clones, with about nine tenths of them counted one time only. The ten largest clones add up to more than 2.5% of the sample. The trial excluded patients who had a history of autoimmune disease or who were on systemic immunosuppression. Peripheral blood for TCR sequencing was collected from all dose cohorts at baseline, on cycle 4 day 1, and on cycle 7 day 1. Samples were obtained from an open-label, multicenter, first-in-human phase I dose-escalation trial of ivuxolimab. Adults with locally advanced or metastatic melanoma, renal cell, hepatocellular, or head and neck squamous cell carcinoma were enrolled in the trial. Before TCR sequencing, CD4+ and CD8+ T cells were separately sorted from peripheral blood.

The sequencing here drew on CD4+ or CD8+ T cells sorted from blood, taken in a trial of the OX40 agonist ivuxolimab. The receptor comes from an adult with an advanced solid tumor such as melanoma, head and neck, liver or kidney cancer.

The sequence in DNA is TGCGCCAGCAGCACTGCTAGCGAAGAGACCCAGTACTTC. Its translation is CASSTASEETQYF. The sequence joins TRBV5-1 to TRBJ2-5; TRBD2 is a weak D gene call, 6 bases matching. The CDR3 numbers 13 residues from cysteine through phenylalanine. Just the 39-base CDR3 DNA is kept, in frame starting at base 1. V and J lose 4 bases and 3 bases, and a span of 10 bases separates them. The CDR1 and CDR2 encoded by the germline V gene are SGHRS and YFSETQ. This CDR3, with the reference TRBV5-1 and TRBJ2-5 proteins standing in past its ends, gives the full variable domain KAGVTQTPRYLIKTRGQQVTLSCSPISGHRSVSWYQQTPGQGLQFLFEYFSETQRNKGNFPGRFSGRQFSNSRSEMNVSTLELGDSALYLCASSTASEETQYFGPGTRLLVL.